Shown below are 18 T cell receptor beta chains from a single sample sequenced in a study of technical replicates of blood from several donors. Clones were sequenced by immunoSEQ multiplex PCR, and TCRdb holds only the in-frame ones, with some missing. The table has tens of thousands of clones, around 86% seen once. The sample consisted of PBMCs. The source of these receptors is a human donor in good health. Some clones in this sample may be carry-over from other donors' samples.

The V and J genes are TRBV5-4 and TRBJ2-1, with a tentative D call TRBD2 (5 bases). The V end was cut by 6 bases, the J end by 6 bases, with 13 bases between. This CDR3 is 13 amino acids long. Germline V gene sequence: CDR1 SGHNT, CDR2 YYREEE (reference sequence). The CDR3 nucleotides are TGTGCCAGCAACTTCTGGGAGTCCAATGAGCAGTTCTTC. Its protein is CASNFWESNEQFF.

This chain links TRBV4-2 with TRBJ2-7, with 14 nucleotides matching TRBD2. Germline assignment: CDR1 LGHNA and CDR2 YNFKEQ. V gave up 2 bases and J gave up 4 bases; unmatched junction bases: 7. CDR3 length equals 17 residues. The DNA for the CDR3 is TGTGCCAGCAGCCAACAGGATGGACTAGCGGGGGGTTACGAGCAGTACTTC. The encoded protein is CASSQQDGLAGGYEQYF.

This chain uses TRBV30 with TRBJ2-3, with 10 bases identical to TRBD2. The J segment lost 6 bases and the V segment lost 7 bases, leaving 7 bases of the junction unmatched. The germline gives CDR1 GTSNPN, CDR2 SVGIG (reference sequence). The CDR3 contains 13 residues. CDR3 nucleotides: TGTGCCTACAACCTAGCGGGAGTTGATACGCAGTATTTT. This codes for CAYNLAGVDTQYF.

The gene calls are TRBV2 and TRBJ2-7; 8 nucleotides align to TRBD2. J was trimmed by 2 bases and V by 6 bases; bases with no gene match: 9. Germline V gives CDR1 SNHLY, CDR2 FYNNEI. The CDR3 extends over 15 amino acids. The CDR3 sequence: CASSKTSARTYEQYF. The CDR3 coding sequence is TGTGCCAGCAGCAAGACTAGCGCAAGGACCTACGAGCAGTACTTC.

The chain links TRBV19 to TRBJ2-1; 8 bases map to TRBD2. The germline V gene has CDR1 LNHDA and CDR2 SQIVND (reference sequence). V was clipped by 6 bases and J by 0 bases; unmatched bases: 7. This CDR3 spans 16 amino acids. CDR3 DNA sequence: TGTGCCAGTAGATTGACTAGCGCGATCTCCTACAATGAGCAGTTCTTC. Encoded protein: CASRLTSAISYNEQFF.

This clone was counted once. This chain uses TRBV4-1 with TRBJ2-3; 13 bases match TRBD2. Germline assignment: CDR1 MGHRA and CDR2 YSYEKL. The V segment lost 4 bases and the J segment 2 bases; nucleotides outside the gene matches: 3. This CDR3 is built from 16 residues. The CDR3 protein is CASSRGLAGATDTQYF. The CDR3 DNA reads TGCGCCAGCAGCCGAGGACTAGCGGGGGCCACAGATACGCAGTATTTT.

The rearrangement uses TRBV7-6 and TRBJ1-3; 7 bases match TRBD1. The CDR3 is made up of 17 amino acids. Germline CDR1 reads SGHVS; CDR2 reads FNYEAQ. V was clipped by 1 base and J by 0 bases; unmatched bases: 6. The CDR3: CASSLGGTVLSGNTIYF. The DNA of the CDR3 is TGTGCCAGCAGCTTAGGCGGGACAGTCCTCTCTGGAAACACCATATATTTT.

V usage is TRBV5-6 and J usage is TRBJ2-7, with TRBD1 matching over 8 bases. Germline-derived CDR1 and CDR2 are SGHDT and YYEEEE. The V and J ends lost 2 bases and 7 bases, in that order; junction bases with no gene match: 17. This CDR3 comprises 17 residues. The CDR3 sequence is CASSFPVLTGVSNEQYF. CDR3 DNA: TGTGCCAGCAGCTTCCCCGTTTTGACAGGGGTATCGAATGAGCAGTACTTC.

The chain uses TRBV25-1 and TRBJ2-1; a possible D gene is TRBD2 (6 bases). Germline CDR1 MGHDK, CDR2 SYGVNS. CDR3 length: 16 residues. V was trimmed by 3 bases and J by 2 bases, leaving 14 bases between them. CDR3 in amino acids: CASSEDGRLTYNEQFF. The CDR3 DNA is TGTGCCAGCAGTGAGGATGGGAGGCTCACCTACAATGAGCAGTTCTTC.

The table lists this clone with a count of one. The chain combines TRBV7-2 with TRBJ2-2, with 7 bases identical to TRBD2. This CDR3 is 17 amino acids long. V shed 1 base and J 4 bases; nucleotides not matched to a gene: 9. Germline V gene sequence: CDR1 SGHTA, CDR2 FQGNSA. CDR3 amino acids: CASSLVPAGELTGELFF. CDR3 in DNA: TGTGCCAGCAGCTTAGTCCCGGCGGGGGAGCTCACCGGGGAGCTGTTTTTT.

V and J are TRBV7-8 and TRBJ1-2, with TRBD1 matching 12 bases. V dropped 5 bases and J dropped 8; count of bases not matched to a gene: 9. This CDR3 has 15 residues. Germline CDR1 is SGHVS and CDR2 is FQNEAQ. For the CDR3, the DNA is TGTGCCAGCAGCCCGGGGACAGGGGGCTCGAAGGGCTACACCTTC. Amino acid sequence: CASSPGTGGSKGYTF.

The J gene is TRBJ1-1, the V gene TRBV19; TRBD1 agrees at 12 bases. CDR1 is LNHDA, CDR2 SQIVND, per germline (reference sequence). The CDR3 spans 18 residues. The V segment lost 5 bases and the J segment 0 bases; nucleotides outside the gene matches: 10. The CDR3 is CASSLGQGARPLNTEAFF. CDR3 in DNA: TGTGCCAGTAGTCTGGGACAGGGGGCGAGGCCTTTGAACACTGAAGCTTTCTTT.

This chain links TRBV4-3 with TRBJ2-7, with TRBD1 identical over 10 bases. Per the germline V gene, CDR1 is LGHNA and CDR2 is YSLEER. Trimming cost V 0 bases and J 7 bases; bases outside gene matches: 6. The CDR3 is 15 residues long. CDR3 nucleotide sequence: TGCGCCAGCAGCCAAGATCGGGGACAGGGGTGGGAGCAGTACTTC. Residues: CASSQDRGQGWEQYF.

V gene TRBV19 combines with J gene TRBJ1-5, with a possible D match to TRBD1 (6 bases). Between the trimmed V and J ends, which lost 5 bases and 0 bases, there was a span of 11 bases. Germline CDR1 is LNHDA and CDR2 is SQIVND (reference sequence). The CDR3 totals 15 residues. The CDR3 DNA sequence: TGTGCCAGTAGTGGGACATTCTATAGCAATCAGCCCCAGCATTTT. This encodes CASSGTFYSNQPQHF.

The CDR3 loop is CASSPGLAGGPGTGELFF. The CDR3 DNA sequence: TGTGCCAGCAGCCCGGGACTAGCGGGGGGGCCGGGAACCGGGGAGCTGTTTTTT. J is TRBJ2-2 and V is TRBV7-6; TRBD2 agrees at 16 bases. The CDR3 runs 18 residues. The trim removed 5 bases at V and 5 bases at J, leaving 8 bases unmatched. The germline CDR1 and CDR2 sequences are SGHVS and FNYEAQ.

This clone was recorded once. This rearrangement joins TRBV25-1 to TRBJ2-1, with D perhaps TRBD1 (6 bases). The CDR3 covers 11 residues. With 4 bases removed from V and 9 bases from J, the gap between germline ends came to 7 bases. Germline CDR1 reads MGHDK; CDR2 reads SYGVNS. CDR3 loop: CASSVDSEQFF. The CDR3 region has the DNA TGTGCCAGCAGTGTGGACAGTGAGCAGTTCTTC.

This sequence joins TRBV4-3 and TRBJ1-1, with 11 bases lining up with TRBD1. In germline, CDR1 is LGHNA, CDR2 YSLEER. This CDR3 region has 15 residues. V trimming: 5 bases; J trimming: 5 bases; junction bases outside the gene matches: 7. The CDR3 reads CASSTWTGGGTEAFF. CDR3 in DNA: TGCGCCAGCAGCACTTGGACAGGGGGCGGAACTGAAGCTTTCTTT.

This clone was seen a single time. V usage is TRBV6-1 and J usage is TRBJ1-6, with TRBD1 as a possible D gene (5 bases). V was pared by 6 bases and J by 10 bases, with 16 bases between. The germline CDR1 and CDR2 sequences are MNHNS and SASEGT. This CDR3 comprises 14 residues. The CDR3 spells CASRADGGGSPLHF. The CDR3 DNA sequence: TGTGCCAGCAGAGCCGACGGGGGAGGCTCACCCCTCCACTTT.